This TCR beta chain was obtained from a study of blood T cell repertoires in COVID-19. Study in general: T cells, B-cell-depleted T cells, or PBMCs provided the cDNA or gDNA that served as material.

Participants came from some 23 US areas, aged roughly 18 to 100 years. V was trimmed by 4 bases and J by 1 base, leaving 11 bases between them. There are 15 residues in the CDR3. The germline V gene has CDR1 SGHNT and CDR2 YYREEE (reference sequence). Generated by immunoSEQ multiplex PCR, the TCRdb table keeps only in-frame clones and is missing some. Among 470,000 or so clones listed, roughly 85% were seen once. The V and J genes are TRBV5-4 and TRBJ2-2; D is perhaps TRBD1 (6 bases). The TCR was taken from a woman aged 18 to 35 with acute COVID-19. Sequences were obtained from PBMCs or T cells enriched from blood (not recorded which). In DNA, the CDR3 is TGTGCCAGCAGCACCCGGGACAAGAACACCGGGGAGCTGTTTTTT. It yields the protein CASSTRDKNTGELFF.